The 27 T cell receptor beta chains presented below share a single source sample, sequenced in a study of blood T cell repertoires in COVID-19. The protocol was immunoSEQ multiplex PCR, while the TCRdb copy is restricted to in-frame clones and leaves out a portion. The sample contains 300,000 to 350,000 clones, 75% to 90% of which appear only once. The sequenced sample consisted of PBMCs or T cells enriched from blood (not recorded which). Receptors originate from a man younger than 45 who had recovered from COVID-19.

This clone was seen only a few times. This sequence joins TRBV5-1 and TRBJ1-4; tentatively, D is TRBD1 (5 bases). This CDR3 spans 16 amino acids. Germline values: CDR1 SGHRS, CDR2 YFSETQ. Trimming took 0 bases from V and 8 from J, leaving 17 bases between them. CDR3 loop: CASSLELARGREKLFF. CDR3 coding DNA: TGCGCCAGCAGCTTGGAATTAGCTCGGGGGAGAGAAAAACTGTTTTTT.

This chain uses TRBV18 with TRBJ1-2; D call uncertain. Germline V CDR1 and CDR2: KGHSH, LQKENI. Trimming pared 6 bases from V and 6 bases from J, leaving 14 bases between. This CDR3 is built from 13 residues. This chain's CDR3 is CASSPAARDGYTF. The DNA of the CDR3 is TGTGCCAGCTCCCCCGCGGCGAGGGATGGCTACACCTTC.

A note on this clone: Other DNA sequences in this sample translate to the same CDR3. This chain joins TRBV7-3 and TRBJ2-7, with TRBD2 matching 7 bases. CDR3 size: 15 residues. Germline V CDR1 and CDR2: SGHTA, FQGTGA. The junction had 6 bases not matched to a gene; V was cut back by 1 base and J by 3 bases. The DNA for the CDR3 is TGTGCCAGCAGCTTAAGTGGCGGGGGATACTACGAGCAGTACTTC. Translating gives CASSLSGGGYYEQYF.

The chain couples TRBV2 to TRBJ2-7; TRBD2 agrees at 8 bases. Germline-derived CDR1 and CDR2 are SNHLY and FYNNEI. This CDR3 is built from 15 residues. The junction had 13 bases not matched to a gene; V was cut back by 6 bases and J by 6 bases. The CDR3 nucleotides are TGTGCCAGCAGATCTATGGCGGGGGGCCATTCCGAGCAGTACTTC. This codes for CASRSMAGGHSEQYF.

To note about this clone: A read error may produce the germline difference seen at one junction end. The rearrangement uses TRBV19 and TRBJ1-2, with 7 bases matching TRBD1. The germline V gene has CDR1 LNHDA and CDR2 SQIVND (reference sequence). This CDR3 is built from 14 residues. DNA for the CDR3: TGTGCCAGTAGCTTGCGGACAGGCCCCTATGCCTACACCTTC. Protein: CASSLRTGPYAYTF.

V usage is TRBV19 and J usage is TRBJ1-4; 9 bases line up with TRBD1. The CDR3 has 13 amino acids. Trimming at V came to 6 bases and at J to 9 bases, leaving 5 bases not matched to a gene. CDR1 and CDR2 from the germline V gene are LNHDA and SQIVND (reference sequence). The CDR3 region has the DNA TGTGCCAGTAGGGACAGGGGACCGAAAAAACTGTTTTTT. Translation: CASRDRGPKKLFF. Based on the CDR3 plus reference TRBV19 and TRBJ1-4, the full variable domain is DGGITQSPKYLFRKEGQNVTLSCEQNLNHDAMYWYRQDPGQGLRLIYYSQIVNDFQKGDIAEGYSVSREKKESFPLTVTSAQKNPTAFYLCASRDRGPKKLFFGSGTQLSVL.

The chain links TRBV5-1 to TRBJ2-5; 10 nucleotides line up with TRBD2. Trimming cost V 5 bases and J 5 bases; bases outside gene matches: 9. Per germline, CDR1 SGHRS and CDR2 YFSETQ. The CDR3 is 15 amino acids. CDR3: CASSPPSGGGETQYF. The CDR3 bases are TGCGCCAGCAGTCCCCCTAGCGGGGGAGGGGAGACCCAGTACTTC.

In this sample, this clone turned up a few times. Other DNA variants within this sample encode the same CDR3. The chain has TRBV5-1 and TRBJ1-6; 9 bases are shared with TRBD1. V lost 4 bases and J lost 7; bases outside the gene matches: 6. The CDR3 is made up of 15 amino acids. Per the germline V gene, CDR1 is SGHRS and CDR2 is YFSETQ. The CDR3 bases are TGCGCCAGCAGCCTGCGACAGGGGGGCAATTCACCCCTCCACTTT. Translated, it gives CASSLRQGGNSPLHF.

V is TRBV6-6 and J is TRBJ2-7; D is perhaps TRBD2 (7 bases). Per germline, CDR1 MNHNY and CDR2 SVGAGI (reference sequence). CDR3 length equals 14 residues. V was pared by 6 bases and J by 4 bases, with 16 bases between. The CDR3, as DNA: TGTGCCAGCAGCCGGGGGGCGGGGGCTTACGAGCAGTACTTC. Protein product: CASSRGAGAYEQYF.

V usage is TRBV10-3 and J usage is TRBJ1-1; 7 positions match TRBD1. Germline CDR1 and CDR2: ENHRY and SYGVKD. Trimming took 4 bases from V and 5 from J; bases not matched to a gene: 1. The CDR3 length is 12 residues. The CDR3 protein is CAISGDSTEAFF. CDR3 coding DNA: TGTGCCATCAGTGGGGACAGTACTGAAGCTTTCTTT.

The chain recombines TRBV25-1 with TRBJ1-5; D perhaps matches TRBD1 (5 bases). V was trimmed by 3 bases and J by 12 bases, leaving 12 bases between them. The V gene's germline CDR1 is MGHDK and CDR2 SYGVNS. The CDR3 loop spans 12 amino acids. CDR3 coding DNA: TGTGCCAGCAGTGAGGAGAAGGGGCGCCAGCATTTT. It specifies CASSEEKGRQHF.

This clone was found once. The V call is TRBV13, the J call TRBJ1-1, with D possibly matching TRBD1 (6 bases). CDR1 is PRHDT, CDR2 FYEKMQ, per germline (reference sequence). The CDR3 spans 14 residues. The ends were cut back, 3 bases at V and 3 bases at J, with 11 bases in the middle. Here the CDR3 reads CASSFTGRHTEAFF. The CDR3 bases are TGTGCCAGCAGCTTCACAGGGAGACACACTGAAGCTTTCTTT.

The J gene is TRBJ1-6, the V gene TRBV6-2 or TRBV6-3; unclear D gene. The CDR3 length is 16 residues. V gave up 3 bases and J gave up 2 bases, with 11 bases separating them. The germline V gene has CDR1 MNHEY and CDR2 SVGEGT. The CDR3 region has the DNA TGTGCCAGCAGTTATCGGGGAGAACCCTATAATTCACCCCTCCACTTT. It is translated as CASSYRGEPYNSPLHF.

The chain combines TRBV10-3 with TRBJ2-1, with D perhaps TRBD1 (5 bases). V lost 2 bases, J lost 9 bases, and 14 bases lay in between. CDR1 ENHRY and CDR2 SYGVKD come from the germline V gene. The CDR3 spans 14 residues. The CDR3 region is CAISELKGEVEQFF. DNA for the CDR3: TGTGCCATCAGTGAGCTCAAAGGGGAAGTTGAGCAGTTCTTC.

The rearrangement links TRBV5-1 to TRBJ2-7; 10 nucleotides match TRBD1. Trimming took 5 bases from V and 6 from J; bases not matched to a gene: 11. The CDR3 covers 15 residues. CDR1 SGHRS and CDR2 YFSETQ come from the germline V gene. The DNA for the CDR3 is TGCGCCAGCAGACCCACCGGGACAGGGGTAAGCGAGCAGTACTTC. Protein: CASRPTGTGVSEQYF.

The chain is built from TRBV7-2 and TRBJ1-5; maybe TRBD1 (5 bases). Trimming stripped 6 bases from V and 6 bases from J, with 18 bases between. The CDR3 has 15 residues. Germline V gene lookup returns CDR1 SGHTA and CDR2 FQGNSA. CDR3 coding DNA: TGTGCCAGCAGTCCGAACCGGGACTTCGGTCAGCCCCAGCATTTT. This translates into CASSPNRDFGQPQHF.

The chain combines TRBV9 with TRBJ1-1, with 9 bases fitting TRBD1. The CDR3 contains 13 residues. Trimming cost V 5 bases and J 4 bases; bases outside gene matches: 3. CDR1 is SGDLS, CDR2 YYNGEE, per germline. The CDR3, as DNA: TGTGCCAGCAGGACGACAGGGGGCACTGAAGCTTTCTTT. It translates to CASRTTGGTEAFF.

The J gene is TRBJ2-1, the V gene TRBV6-5; 10 bases fit TRBD2. CDR3 length: 14 amino acids. Germline V gene data show CDR1 as MNHEY and CDR2 as SVGAGI. The junction had 6 bases not matched to a gene; V was cut back by 6 bases and J by 7 bases. CDR3 coding DNA: TGTGCCAGCAGCATAGGACTAGCGGCGAATGAGCAGTTCTTC. It codes for CASSIGLAANEQFF.

The V gene is TRBV19, the J gene TRBJ1-2; 9 nucleotides line up with TRBD1. Trimming at V came to 4 bases and at J to 4 bases, leaving 4 bases not matched to a gene. The CDR3 length is 14 residues. CDR1 is LNHDA and CDR2 is SQIVND in the germline V gene (reference sequence). The CDR3 DNA sequence: TGTGCCAGTAGTACACGACAGGGGGGCTATGGCTACACCTTC. Translation gives CASSTRQGGYGYTF.

The chain combines TRBV5-4 with TRBJ1-4; perhaps TRBD1 as D (6 bases). The V end lost 3 bases, the J end lost 5 bases, and 14 bases lay between the germline ends. Germline V gene data show CDR1 as SGHNT and CDR2 as YYREEE (reference sequence). The CDR3 has 15 amino acids. CDR3 in DNA: TGTGCCAGCAGCTCGCTAACCACAGGGAATGAAAAACTGTTTTTT. It specifies CASSSLTTGNEKLFF. Full variable domain (remainder filled in from reference TRBV5-4 and TRBJ1-4): ETGVTQSPTHLIKTRGQQVTLRCSSQSGHNTVSWYQQALGQGPQFIFQYYREEENGRGNFPPRFSGLQFPNYSSELNVNALELDDSALYLCASSSLTTGNEKLFFGSGTQLSVL.

V usage is TRBV15 and J usage is TRBJ1-3, with a possible D match to TRBD1 (6 bases). The CDR3 has 17 residues. V lost 0 bases and J lost 0, with 12 bases in between. Germline CDR1 is LNHNV and CDR2 is YYDKDF (reference sequence). The CDR3 coding sequence is TGTGCCACCAGCAGAGATCTGGGGGGGCTCTCTGGAAACACCATATATTTT. This encodes CATSRDLGGLSGNTIYF.

This chain joins TRBV3-1 (or the pseudogene TRBV3-2) and TRBJ2-3; a possible D gene is TRBD2 (7 bases). V lost 2 bases and J 2 bases, leaving 11 bases between the germline ends. The germline V gene encodes CDR1 LGHDT and CDR2 YNNKEL (reference sequence). There are 15 residues in the CDR3. CDR3 sequence reads: CASSQLGGPTDTQYF. CDR3 in DNA: TGTGCCAGCAGCCAACTCGGGGGGCCCACAGATACGCAGTATTTT.

The V and J genes are TRBV6-2 or TRBV6-3 and TRBJ2-2; 8 nucleotides line up with TRBD1. This CDR3 comprises 16 residues. Losses at the gene ends were 2 bases for V and 3 bases for J; bases not matched to a gene: 5. Per the germline V gene, CDR1 is MNHEY and CDR2 is SVGEGT. CDR3 sequence reads: CASSYTRTGYTGELFF. The CDR3 nucleotides read TGTGCCAGCAGTTACACCCGGACAGGGTACACCGGGGAGCTGTTTTTT.

The count of this clone is one. The chain links TRBV10-3 to TRBJ1-5; 7 nucleotides agree with TRBD1. The CDR3 loop spans 14 amino acids. CDR1 ENHRY and CDR2 SYGVKD come from the germline V gene. With V trimmed by 6 bases and J by 3 bases, 5 bases remained unmatched. CDR3 amino acids: CAIRRQGTNQPQHF. The CDR3, as DNA: TGTGCCATCAGAAGACAGGGTACCAATCAGCCCCAGCATTTT.

The chain carries TRBV4-1 and TRBJ2-2; 7 positions agree with TRBD2. Unmatched junction bases numbered 3, after V lost 0 bases and J lost 2 bases. The CDR3 is 16 amino acids. CDR1 MGHRA and CDR2 YSYEKL come from the germline V gene. The CDR3 region has the DNA TGCGCCAGCAGCCAAGATAGCGGGCTTAACACCGGGGAGCTGTTTTTT. Amino acids: CASSQDSGLNTGELFF.

The rearrangement links TRBV6-4 to TRBJ2-3; TRBD2 might be the D (5 bases). Germline values: CDR1 MRHNA, CDR2 SNTAGT. V lost 0 bases, J lost 0 bases, and 10 bases lay in between. This CDR3 contains 16 residues. CDR3 DNA: TGTGCCAGCAGTGACTCGAAGAGGACTAGCACAGATACGCAGTATTTT. This codes for CASSDSKRTSTDTQYF.

The chain links TRBV7-9 to TRBJ1-2; D may be TRBD1 (6 bases). The CDR3 consists of 18 residues. Trimming took off 4 bases at V and 1 base at J, with 22 bases between the two ends. Germline-derived CDR1 and CDR2 are SEHNR and FQNEAQ (reference sequence). The CDR3, as DNA: TGTGCCAGCAGCTCCTCCGGTCTGTGGGGGCTCATTAACTATGGCTACACCTTC. Translating gives CASSSSGLWGLINYGYTF.